This T cell receptor (beta chain) was captured in a study of control samples from healthy donors and cancer patients. V lost 1 base, J lost 12 bases, and 13 bases lay in between. Germline V gene sequence: CDR1 SGHTA, CDR2 FQGNSA. This CDR3 spans 13 amino acids. TCRdb's copy holds only in-frame clones and misses some; the assay was immunoSEQ multiplex PCR. Of about 86,000 clones in the sample, roughly 89% were seen once. The source is a woman aged 50 to 65 with colorectal cancer. The J gene is TRBJ2-1, the V gene TRBV7-2; D gene uncertain. Material for sequencing was PBMCs. The chain's CDR3 is CASSLGRRAGQFF. For the CDR3, the DNA is TGTGCCAGCAGCTTAGGACGAAGAGCTGGGCAGTTCTTC.